Each of the 7 T cell receptor beta chains below was sequenced from the same sample in a study of response to subunit inactivated influenza vaccine. MiXCR was run by TCRdb on the RT-PCR reads, yielding one entry per CDR3 protein. The table includes some 540,000 distinct CDR3 sequences, roughly 23% detected once. These data also formed part of another study, on T cells expressing NK-cell markers. Per that study: UMI-tagged 5'RACE template switching yielded the TCR beta cDNA.

Source: CD4+ T cells sorted from PBMCs, taken approximately 13 days after vaccination. Receptor source: a man aged 50-59 years who received an inactivated influenza vaccine.

This clonotype was recorded a few times. This chain connects TRBV5-1 to TRBJ1-1; D gene ambiguous. There are 16 residues in the CDR3. CDR1 and CDR2 from the germline V gene are SGHRS and YFSETQ. V was shortened by 0 bases and J by 4 bases, with 16 bases between the two germline ends. The CDR3 DNA reads TGCGCCAGCAGCTTGGAGCCGGGCCTCGAGTTCACTGAAGCTTTCTTT. Residues: CASSLEPGLEFTEAFF. The full variable domain, rest sourced from reference TRBV5-1 and TRBJ1-1, is KAGVTQTPRYLIKTRGQQVTLSCSPISGHRSVSWYQQTPGQGLQFLFEYFSETQRNKGNFPGRFSGRQFSNSRSEMNVSTLELGDSALYLCASSLEPGLEFTEAFFGQGTRLTVV.

This clonotype was counted only a few times. The DNA for the CDR3 is TGCAGTGCTGGGACAGGGGAAAAAGCTTTCTTT. Its protein product is CSAGTGEKAFF. The J gene is TRBJ1-1, the V gene TRBV20-1; TRBD1 agrees at 10 bases. CDR3 size: 11 residues. Germline values: CDR1 DFQATT, CDR2 SNEGSKA (reference sequence). V was clipped by 5 bases and J by 9 bases; unmatched bases: 3.

The chain uses TRBV12-3 or TRBV12-4 and TRBJ1-5, with D maybe TRBD1 (6 bases). V was pared by 7 bases and J by 7 bases, with 20 bases between. This CDR3 contains 15 residues. The CDR3, as DNA: TGTGCCAGCACTGCACGGGGGGGGCAGGGACAGCCCCAGCATTTT. Translated: CASTARGGQGQPQHF.

This clonotype is medium-sized by share. The genes are TRBV12-3 or TRBV12-4 and TRBJ2-7; TRBD2 matches 8 bases. The CDR3 loop spans 15 amino acids. J gave up 2 bases and V 5 bases, and 8 bases lay outside the gene matches. DNA for the CDR3: TGTGCCAGCAGTATGCGGACTAGCAGTGCCTACGAGCAGTACTTC. This encodes CASSMRTSSAYEQYF.

This clonotype occurred many times. The chain recombines TRBV29-1 with TRBJ2-3; D ambiguous. From germline, CDR1 is SQVTM and CDR2 ANQGSEA. The CDR3 has 10 residues. The CDR3 loop reads CSYLSRTQYF. CDR3 coding DNA: TGCAGTTACCTCTCCCGTACGCAGTATTTT.

The chain is built from TRBV7-2 and TRBJ1-2; 9 bases match TRBD1. With V trimmed by 7 bases and J by 6 bases, 6 bases remained unmatched. CDR3 length: 13 amino acids. Germline values: CDR1 SGHTA, CDR2 FQGNSA. The CDR3 sequence is CASTPDRGNGYTF. In DNA form, the CDR3 reads TGTGCCAGCACCCCCGACAGGGGGAATGGCTACACCTTC.

The chain is built from TRBV7-2 and TRBJ2-4, with 8 bases identical to TRBD1. J was trimmed by 8 bases and V by 5 bases; bases with no gene match: 5. The CDR3 totals 13 residues. Germline V lookup: CDR1 SGHTA, CDR2 FQGNSA. The CDR3 DNA is TGTGCCAGCAGCCAGATGACAGGGGACATTCAGTACTTC. As protein: CASSQMTGDIQYF.